These 26 T cell receptor beta chains came from one sample sequenced in a study of shared clonotypes between healthy human individuals. Repertoires were generated with immunoSEQ multiplex PCR, while TCRdb's copy carries only in-frame clones and drops some. The data show 950,000 to 1,300,000 clones, roughly 70% seen once. Sequenced material: memory CD4+ T cells sorted from blood. Sample subset: CD45RA-negative fraction. The receptors stem from a man between 18 and 35 years old in good health.

This clone was found a few times. V and J are TRBV7-9 and TRBJ2-3; possible D gene TRBD2, 6 bases. The germline V gene has CDR1 SEHNR and CDR2 FQNEAQ (reference sequence). The CDR3 extends over 16 amino acids. Trimming removed 5 bases at V and 2 bases at J, with 17 bases between. The chain's CDR3 is CASSPDGSGPTDTQYF. The CDR3 DNA is TGTGCCAGCAGCCCGGACGGGAGTGGGCCCACAGATACGCAGTATTTT.

The chain carries TRBV6-1 and TRBJ2-3, with 7 bases lining up with TRBD2. There are 14 residues in the CDR3. J lost 3 bases, V lost 4 bases, and 4 bases had no gene match. Germline CDR1 and CDR2: MNHNS and SASEGT. The CDR3 coding sequence is TGTGCCAGCAGTGGGGAGGGAGTGACAGATACGCAGTATTTT. It is translated as CASSGEGVTDTQYF.

This clone was counted many times. The chain joins TRBV19 to TRBJ2-7; D may be TRBD1 or TRBD2 (6 bases each). V lost 3 bases to trimming and J lost 2 bases, with 14 bases between them. The V gene's germline CDR1 is LNHDA and CDR2 SQIVND (reference sequence). The CDR3 is 15 residues long. The CDR3 DNA sequence: TGTGCCAGTAGTATCGGGGGCGCGTCTGCCTACGAGCAGTACTTC. Its translation: CASSIGGASAYEQYF.

This chain joins TRBV7-2 and TRBJ1-2; D is ambiguous. Germline-derived CDR1 and CDR2 are SGHTA and FQGNSA. The CDR3 covers 13 residues. The V end was cut by 2 bases, the J end by 1 base, with 5 bases between. The CDR3 protein is CASSLSDNYGYTF. The CDR3 region has the DNA TGTGCCAGCAGCTTATCCGATAACTATGGCTACACCTTC.

In this sample, this clone turned up a few times. The chain joins TRBV10-3 to TRBJ2-3; no clear D gene. The germline V and J ends were trimmed by 2 bases and 2 bases, with 8 bases remaining between them. There are 14 residues in the CDR3. Germline CDR1 ENHRY, CDR2 SYGVKD. CDR3 sequence (DNA): TGTGCCATCAGTGAGGGCAGCCTCACAGATACGCAGTATTTT. Encoded protein: CAISEGSLTDTQYF.

This clone has a handful of counts. The rearrangement joins TRBV10-1 to TRBJ2-2; D remains unclear. Per the germline V gene, CDR1 is WNHNN and CDR2 is SYGVQD (reference sequence). V lost 3 bases and J lost 3, with 8 bases in between. The CDR3 extends over 14 amino acids. The DNA for the CDR3 is TGCGCCAGCAGTGATAATAGCTACACCGGGGAGCTGTTTTTT. This codes for CASSDNSYTGELFF.

The chain recombines TRBV5-1 with TRBJ2-3, with 15 nucleotides matching TRBD2. This CDR3 spans 17 amino acids. Germline lookup yields CDR1 SGHRS and CDR2 YFSETQ. J lost 5 bases, V lost 4 bases, and 8 bases had no gene match. As DNA, the CDR3 is TGCGCCAGCAGCATTGGACTAGCGGGAGGGCCGCAAGATACGCAGTATTTT. The encoded protein is CASSIGLAGGPQDTQYF.

V usage is TRBV20-1 and J usage is TRBJ1-2; D possibly corresponds to TRBD1 (5 bases). V was shortened by 8 bases and J by 6 bases, with 13 bases between the two germline ends. Germline V CDR1 and CDR2: DFQATT, SNEGSKA (reference sequence). The CDR3 has 11 amino acids. The CDR3, as DNA: TGCAGTCTCGGGGCCGCCGATGGCTACACCTTC. Encoded protein: CSLGAADGYTF.

The genes are TRBV19 and TRBJ1-1, with a tentative D call TRBD1 (6 bases). Germline V lookup: CDR1 LNHDA, CDR2 SQIVND (reference sequence). The CDR3 loop spans 15 amino acids. Between the trimmed V and J ends, which lost 3 bases and 3 bases, there was a span of 14 bases. The CDR3 DNA reads TGTGCCAGTAGTATCCAGGGGTGGTTCGACACTGAAGCTTTCTTT. Protein product: CASSIQGWFDTEAFF.

The chain couples TRBV12-1 to TRBJ2-5. TRBV12-1 constitutes a pseudogene. This CDR3 is 11 amino acids long. CDR3: CASRAKETQYF. CDR3 DNA sequence: TGTGCCTCACGGGCAAAAGAGACCCAGTACTTC.

A remark on this clone: The same CDR3 arises from other DNA sequences in this sample as well. DNA of the CDR3: TGTGCCAGCTCACCAACTTCCGGGACAGGGGACAATCAGCCCCAGCATTTT. Amino acids: CASSPTSGTGDNQPQHF. The chain has TRBV18 and TRBJ1-5, with TRBD1 matching over 10 bases. The CDR3 extends over 17 amino acids. Germline V gene data show CDR1 as KGHSH and CDR2 as LQKENI. V was pared by 2 bases and J by 3 bases, with 7 bases of the junction left unmatched.

The chain carries TRBV30 and TRBJ1-2, with 9 bases identical to TRBD1. The CDR3 sequence is 13 residues long. The germline CDR1 and CDR2 sequences are GTSNPN and SVGIG (reference sequence). The V and J ends lost 1 base and 6 bases, in that order; junction bases with no gene match: 3. Here the CDR3 reads CAWSARTGDGYTF. In DNA, the CDR3 is TGTGCCTGGAGTGCCCGGACAGGGGATGGCTACACCTTC.

The rearrangement uses TRBV19 and TRBJ2-7; D is possibly TRBD2 (6 bases). CDR3 length: 11 residues. V was shortened by 5 bases and J by 6 bases, with 8 bases between the two germline ends. Germline CDR1 reads LNHDA; CDR2 reads SQIVND (reference sequence). This CDR3 reads CASSFGGEQYF. The CDR3 nucleotides are TGTGCCAGTAGTTTCGGGGGCGAGCAGTACTTC.

This chain links TRBV28 with TRBJ1-3, with 9 nucleotides matching TRBD1. CDR3 length: 16 residues. The germline V gene has CDR1 MDHEN and CDR2 SYDVKM. V was pared by 5 bases and J by 3 bases, with 8 bases of the junction left unmatched. CDR3 sequence (DNA): TGTGCCAGCAGTCCCAGGGACAGGGTTTATGGAAACACCATATATTTT. Translated, it gives CASSPRDRVYGNTIYF.

V and J are TRBV14 and TRBJ1-2, with D perhaps matching TRBD1 (5 bases). Germline V gene data show CDR1 as SGHDN and CDR2 as FVKESK. The CDR3 has 14 residues. Trimming cost V 4 bases and J 8 bases, with 17 bases left between them. The CDR3 is CASSLGGIVRGYTF. Here the CDR3 DNA reads TGTGCCAGCAGCCTCGGGGGTATTGTACGCGGCTACACCTTC.

This clone showed up just a few times. This chain links TRBV18 with TRBJ1-1, with TRBD1 matching over 7 bases. The ends lost 3 bases at V and 4 bases at J; junction bases unmatched: 5. CDR1 is KGHSH, CDR2 LQKENI, per germline. The CDR3 runs to 14 residues. CDR3 loop: CASSPRGQVTEAFF. DNA for the CDR3: TGTGCCAGCTCACCCCGAGGACAGGTCACTGAAGCTTTCTTT. The full variable domain, with the rest looked up from reference TRBV18 and TRBJ1-1, is NAGVMQNPRHLVRRRGQEARLRCSPMKGHSHVYWYRQLPEEGLKFMVYLQKENIIDESGMPKERFSAEFPKEGPSILRIQQVVRGDSAAYFCASSPRGQVTEAFFGQGTRLTVV.

There are a few counts of this clone. The rearrangement links TRBV6-5 to TRBJ1-1; TRBD1 might be the D (5 bases). CDR1 is MNHEY and CDR2 is SVGAGI in the germline V gene. The CDR3 runs to 13 residues. Deletions cut 6 bases from V and 4 bases from J, with 12 bases between. The CDR3 region has the DNA TGTGCCAGCAGATCTCAGGGTGGCACTGAAGCTTTCTTT. It codes for CASRSQGGTEAFF.

The chain employs TRBV2 and TRBJ2-4; D is perhaps TRBD1 (6 bases). CDR1 and CDR2 (germline): SNHLY, FYNNEI. Trimming removed 5 bases from V and 6 bases from J, with 11 bases in between. The CDR3 spans 13 residues. CDR3 protein: CASSHRALNIQYF. The CDR3 region has the DNA TGTGCCAGCAGTCACAGGGCCCTAAACATTCAGTACTTC. The full variable domain, in which reference TRBV2 and TRBJ2-4 provide the parts outside the CDR3, is EPEVTQTPSHQVTQMGQEVILRCVPISNHLYFYWYRQILGQKVEFLVSFYNNEISEKSEIFDDQFSVERPDGSNFTLKIRSTKLEDSAMYFCASSHRALNIQYFGAGTRLSVL.

This chain links TRBV19 with TRBJ1-3; D not certain. The V and J ends lost 4 bases and 0 bases respectively, with 13 bases between them. Germline V gene lookup returns CDR1 LNHDA and CDR2 SQIVND (reference sequence). The CDR3 is 16 residues long. CDR3 DNA sequence: TGTGCCAGTAGTAGGCCGGACGGGAACTCTGGAAACACCATATATTTT. Amino acid sequence: CASSRPDGNSGNTIYF. The complete variable domain, with remaining parts taken from reference TRBV19 and TRBJ1-3, reads DGGITQSPKYLFRKEGQNVTLSCEQNLNHDAMYWYRQDPGQGLRLIYYSQIVNDFQKGDIAEGYSVSREKKESFPLTVTSAQKNPTAFYLCASSRPDGNSGNTIYFGEGSWLTVV.

This clone was picked up many times. The chain couples TRBV2 to TRBJ1-6, with D uncertain. V lost 4 bases and J 7 bases, leaving 8 bases between the germline ends. This CDR3 comprises 13 residues. Germline V lookup: CDR1 SNHLY, CDR2 FYNNEI. The CDR3 sequence: CASSVFGNSPLHF. The DNA of the CDR3 is TGTGCCAGCAGTGTTTTTGGCAATTCACCCCTCCACTTT.

The gene calls are TRBV6-6 and TRBJ2-1, with D hard to call. This CDR3 spans 12 amino acids. CDR1 MNHNY and CDR2 SVGAGI come from the germline V gene (reference sequence). V lost 5 bases and J 9 bases, leaving 11 bases between the germline ends. CDR3 residues: CASSPRSAEQFF. CDR3 bases: TGTGCCAGCAGTCCCCGGAGCGCTGAGCAGTTCTTC.

This chain uses TRBV5-4 with TRBJ2-3; 7 bases fit TRBD2. CDR1 is SGHNT and CDR2 is YYREEE in the germline V gene (reference sequence). CDR3 length: 16 residues. V shed 1 base and J 1 base; nucleotides not matched to a gene: 6. CDR3 residues: CASSLKRTSGTDTQYF. In nucleotides, the CDR3 is TGTGCCAGCAGCTTGAAGCGAACTAGCGGCACAGATACGCAGTATTTT.

The chain is built from TRBV27 and TRBJ2-3; tentatively, D is TRBD1 (6 bases). The germline V and J ends were trimmed by 1 base and 8 bases, with 16 bases remaining between them. The germline V gene has CDR1 MNHEY and CDR2 SMNVEV (reference sequence). The CDR3 totals 15 residues. The CDR3 loop reads CASSLWQTARGTQYF. CDR3 DNA sequence: TGTGCCAGCAGTTTATGGCAGACCGCCAGGGGTACGCAGTATTTT.

The chain couples TRBV18 to TRBJ2-7; TRBD1 matches at 7 bases. The CDR3 has 15 residues. Germline trimming cut 2 bases from V and 5 bases from J; bases unmatched to any gene: 9. CDR1 and CDR2 (germline): KGHSH, LQKENI. For the CDR3, the DNA is TGTGCCAGCTCACCATGGGACAGCGCTGGTCACGAGCAGTACTTC. Encoded protein: CASSPWDSAGHEQYF.

Of note for this clone: A clone one base away is much larger, so this may be a read error. This same CDR3 is encoded by further DNA sequences in the sample. The gene calls are TRBV5-1 and TRBJ2-7; D is unclear. Trimming cost V 0 bases and J 3 bases, with 4 bases left between them. CDR3 length equals 12 residues. CDR1 is SGHRS, CDR2 YFSETQ, per germline. This chain's CDR3 is CASSLGDYEQYF. CDR3 in DNA: TGCGCCAGCAGCTTGGGGGACTACGAGCAGTACTTC.

The table lists this clone with a few counts. V is TRBV11-2 and J is TRBJ2-3; the match to TRBD2 covers 14 bases. This CDR3 comprises 16 residues. V shed 4 bases and J 3 bases; nucleotides not matched to a gene: 3. Per the germline V gene, CDR1 is SGHAT and CDR2 is FQNNGV. The chain's CDR3 is CASSWTSGRITDTQYF. The CDR3 nucleotides are TGTGCCAGCAGCTGGACTAGCGGGAGGATAACAGATACGCAGTATTTT. Complete variable domain (other parts from reference TRBV11-2 and TRBJ2-3): EAGVAQSPRYKIIEKRQSVAFWCNPISGHATLYWYQQILGQGPKLLIQFQNNGVVDDSQLPKDRFSAERLKGVDSTLKIQPAKLEDSAVYLCASSWTSGRITDTQYFGPGTRLTVL.